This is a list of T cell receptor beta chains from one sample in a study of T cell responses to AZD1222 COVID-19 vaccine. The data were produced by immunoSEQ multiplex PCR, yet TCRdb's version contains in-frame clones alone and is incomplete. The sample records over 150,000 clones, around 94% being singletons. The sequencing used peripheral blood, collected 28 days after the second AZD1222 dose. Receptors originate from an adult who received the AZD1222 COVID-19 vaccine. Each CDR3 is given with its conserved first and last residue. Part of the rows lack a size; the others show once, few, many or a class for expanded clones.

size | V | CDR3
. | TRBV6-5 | CASSSPGSANYGYTF
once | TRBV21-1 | CATTEPAGNQPQHF
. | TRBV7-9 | CASSSGQLPYEQYF
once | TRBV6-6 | CASTWGTDPLRIDTF
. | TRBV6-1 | CASSELLMNTEAFF
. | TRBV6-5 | CASSYRGQETQYF
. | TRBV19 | CASSWAEGYNSPLHF
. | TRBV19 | CASSPGPQYSYEQYF
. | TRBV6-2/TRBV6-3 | CASSWDRVDNEQFF
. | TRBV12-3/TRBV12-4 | CASSLNAGTEAFF
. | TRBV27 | CRGVTYEQYF